These 13 T cell receptor beta chains originate from one sample sequenced in a study of cytomegalovirus exposure and HLA in healthy donors. Generated by immunoSEQ multiplex PCR, the TCRdb table keeps only in-frame clones and is missing some. The table has roughly 130,000 clones, about nine tenths seen once; the top ten hold approximately 1.3%. Sequencing was carried out using PBMCs. These receptors were taken from a man aged 30 to 39 in good health and CMV-seronegative.

The J gene is TRBJ2-4, the V gene TRBV27; 7 bases map to TRBD1. The CDR3 is 14 residues long. The V gene end was trimmed by 5 bases and the J gene end by 5 bases; junction bases not matched to a gene: 6. CDR1 is MNHEY, CDR2 SMNVEV, per germline (reference sequence). This CDR3 is CASSPDREQNIQYF. CDR3 DNA sequence: TGTGCCAGCAGTCCTGACAGGGAGCAAAACATTCAGTACTTC.

The chain has TRBV7-9 and TRBJ1-1, with 9 bases fitting TRBD1. The V gene's germline CDR1 is SEHNR and CDR2 FQNEAQ (reference sequence). J gave up 8 bases and V 4 bases, and 8 bases lay outside the gene matches. CDR3 length: 14 amino acids. CDR3 sequence (DNA): TGTGCCAGCAGCTCACTCCCGGGACAGGGAGAAGCTTTCTTT. Translated, it gives CASSSLPGQGEAFF.

The chain is built from TRBV19 and TRBJ2-7; D is ambiguous. The CDR3 is 14 residues long. Germline CDR1 LNHDA, CDR2 SQIVND (reference sequence). V lost 3 bases and J 4 bases, leaving 13 bases between the germline ends. The CDR3 sequence: CASSIGPFGYEQYF. Written as DNA, the CDR3 is TGTGCCAGTAGTATTGGTCCGTTCGGGTACGAGCAGTACTTC. Full variable domain (rest looked up from reference TRBV19 and TRBJ2-7): DGGITQSPKYLFRKEGQNVTLSCEQNLNHDAMYWYRQDPGQGLRLIYYSQIVNDFQKGDIAEGYSVSREKKESFPLTVTSAQKNPTAFYLCASSIGPFGYEQYFGPGTRLTVT.

This chain connects TRBV19 to TRBJ1-2; weak D call: TRBD1 (6 bases). Trimming removed 11 bases at V and 8 bases at J, with 21 bases between. This CDR3 is built from 13 residues. The germline gives CDR1 LNHDA, CDR2 SQIVND (reference sequence). The CDR3 protein is CASCLLQGLGYTF. The CDR3 bases are TGTGCCTCATGTTTATTACAGGGATTGGGCTACACCTTC.

In this sample, this clone turned up once. The chain is built from TRBV21-1 and TRBJ1-1; TRBD1 was called by the table and not checked on the DNA. TRBV21-1 is designated a pseudogene. The CDR3 has 17 residues. CDR3 in DNA: TGTGCCAGCAGCAAAGGAACAGGGCGAAGAGAGAACACTGAAGCTTTCTTT. The encoded protein is CASSKGTGRRENTEAFF.

The CDR3: CSVTGTSGSYEQYF. CDR3 DNA sequence: TGCAGCGTTACCGGGACTAGCGGATCCTACGAGCAGTACTTC. The chain uses TRBV29-1 and TRBJ2-7; 11 bases are shared with TRBD2. CDR1 and CDR2 from the germline V gene are SQVTM and ANQGSEA. The CDR3 spans 14 residues. The V gene end was trimmed by 5 bases and the J gene end by 1 base; junction bases not matched to a gene: 4.

The chain has TRBV2 and TRBJ2-7; D possibly corresponds to TRBD2 (6 bases). CDR1 is SNHLY, CDR2 FYNNEI, per germline. The CDR3 loop spans 15 amino acids. The V and J ends lost 3 bases and 0 bases respectively, with 12 bases between them. The CDR3 reads CASSEVAENSYEQYF. The CDR3 nucleotides read TGTGCCAGCAGTGAGGTAGCGGAGAACTCCTACGAGCAGTACTTC.

The CDR3 DNA reads TGTGCCAGCTCACCCGCGGCTCCTCCTAACTACGAGCAGTACTTC. This encodes CASSPAAPPNYEQYF. V is TRBV18 and J is TRBJ2-7; D remains unclear. The CDR3 runs to 15 residues. Germline V gene sequence: CDR1 KGHSH, CDR2 LQKENI. Trimming removed 3 bases from V and 3 bases from J, with 15 bases in between. Filled out from reference TRBV18 and TRBJ2-7, the complete variable domain reads NAGVMQNPRHLVRRRGQEARLRCSPMKGHSHVYWYRQLPEEGLKFMVYLQKENIIDESGMPKERFSAEFPKEGPSILRIQQVVRGDSAAYFCASSPAAPPNYEQYFGPGTRLTVT.

This rearrangement joins TRBV4-1 to TRBJ2-2; possible D gene TRBD2, 5 bases. CDR3 length: 17 amino acids. CDR1 is MGHRA, CDR2 YSYEKL, per germline. The V and J ends lost 0 bases and 3 bases respectively, with 14 bases between them. The CDR3 region is CASSQDVSVGDTGELFF. The DNA of the CDR3 is TGCGCCAGCAGCCAAGATGTGTCCGTCGGGGACACCGGGGAGCTGTTTTTT.

The genes are TRBV21-1 and TRBJ2-3; the table's D call of TRBD2 was not tested on the DNA. TRBV21-1 is a pseudogene locus. This CDR3 contains 16 residues. CDR3 amino acids: CASSCTRSPSARAQYF. The CDR3 region has the DNA TGTGCCAGCAGCTGTACTAGGAGCCCTAGCGCTCGTGCGCAGTATTTT.

The chain joins TRBV6-5 to TRBJ2-3, with 13 bases matching TRBD2. The CDR3 consists of 14 residues. Germline loops: CDR1 MNHEY, CDR2 SVGAGI. The trim removed 5 bases at V and 4 bases at J, leaving 0 bases unmatched. The DNA for the CDR3 is TGTGCCAGCAGTGGACTAGCGGGGGCAGATACGCAGTATTTT. This gives the protein CASSGLAGADTQYF.

This chain uses TRBV4-3 with TRBJ2-7; D remains unclear. This CDR3 has 15 residues. Trimming shortened V by 3 bases and J by 3 bases, and 15 bases separated the two germline ends. Looked up from germline, CDR1 is LGHNA and CDR2 is YSLEER. The CDR3, as DNA: TGCGCCAGCAGCCAGCGGATGACTCAGATCTACGAGCAGTACTTC. Its protein product is CASSQRMTQIYEQYF.

V and J are TRBV10-1 and TRBJ2-7; D might be TRBD2 (6 bases). The CDR3 runs to 15 residues. Trimming removed 4 bases at V and 2 bases at J, with 15 bases between. Germline assignment: CDR1 WNHNN and CDR2 SYGVQD (reference sequence). DNA of the CDR3: TGCGCCAGCAGTGGGGGCGGGACCCAGCCCTACGAGCAGTACTTC. This gives the protein CASSGGGTQPYEQYF.